What follows is one T cell receptor (beta chain) and its context. Under the authors' procedure: Amplifying reference gene primers gave estimates of nucleated cell counts. Measured with immunoSEQ multiplex PCR; TCRdb has only the in-frame clones, and not every one. V and J calls and clone size are copied from that table; D and trimming were computed from the DNA. Of 110,000 or so clones detected, around 85% appear once; the ten largest clones hold approximately 13%. This entry is derived from a study of blood T cell repertoires in COVID-19. In the study overall: The United States, Italy and Spain were the sources of the acute and convalescent COVID-19 samples. Sample material is recorded as cDNA or gDNA derived from T cells, B-cell-depleted T cells, or PBMCs.

Trimming pared 8 bases from V and 5 bases from J, leaving 15 bases between. The CDR3 spans 13 residues. CDR1 is MDHEN and CDR2 is SYDVKM in the germline V gene. This sequence joins TRBV28 and TRBJ1-2, with D possibly being TRBD1 (6 bases). The sequencing sample was made of peripheral blood. The receptor comes from a human donor in a cohort sampled during active COVID-19. The CDR3 loop reads CASVLQGYYGYTF. DNA of the CDR3: TGTGCCAGCGTCCTACAGGGTTATTATGGCTACACCTTC.